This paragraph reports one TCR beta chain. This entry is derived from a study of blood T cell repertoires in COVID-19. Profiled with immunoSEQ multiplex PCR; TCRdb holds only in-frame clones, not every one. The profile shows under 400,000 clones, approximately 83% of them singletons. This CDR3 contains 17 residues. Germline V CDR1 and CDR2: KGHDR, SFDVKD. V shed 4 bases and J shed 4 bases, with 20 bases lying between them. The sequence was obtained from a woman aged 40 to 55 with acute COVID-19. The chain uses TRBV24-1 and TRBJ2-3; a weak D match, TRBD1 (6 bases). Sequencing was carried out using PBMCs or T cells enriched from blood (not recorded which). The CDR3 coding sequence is TGTGCCACCAGTGACCCGGGAACAGGGCGAGGAGCAGATACGCAGTATTTT. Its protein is CATSDPGTGRGADTQYF.